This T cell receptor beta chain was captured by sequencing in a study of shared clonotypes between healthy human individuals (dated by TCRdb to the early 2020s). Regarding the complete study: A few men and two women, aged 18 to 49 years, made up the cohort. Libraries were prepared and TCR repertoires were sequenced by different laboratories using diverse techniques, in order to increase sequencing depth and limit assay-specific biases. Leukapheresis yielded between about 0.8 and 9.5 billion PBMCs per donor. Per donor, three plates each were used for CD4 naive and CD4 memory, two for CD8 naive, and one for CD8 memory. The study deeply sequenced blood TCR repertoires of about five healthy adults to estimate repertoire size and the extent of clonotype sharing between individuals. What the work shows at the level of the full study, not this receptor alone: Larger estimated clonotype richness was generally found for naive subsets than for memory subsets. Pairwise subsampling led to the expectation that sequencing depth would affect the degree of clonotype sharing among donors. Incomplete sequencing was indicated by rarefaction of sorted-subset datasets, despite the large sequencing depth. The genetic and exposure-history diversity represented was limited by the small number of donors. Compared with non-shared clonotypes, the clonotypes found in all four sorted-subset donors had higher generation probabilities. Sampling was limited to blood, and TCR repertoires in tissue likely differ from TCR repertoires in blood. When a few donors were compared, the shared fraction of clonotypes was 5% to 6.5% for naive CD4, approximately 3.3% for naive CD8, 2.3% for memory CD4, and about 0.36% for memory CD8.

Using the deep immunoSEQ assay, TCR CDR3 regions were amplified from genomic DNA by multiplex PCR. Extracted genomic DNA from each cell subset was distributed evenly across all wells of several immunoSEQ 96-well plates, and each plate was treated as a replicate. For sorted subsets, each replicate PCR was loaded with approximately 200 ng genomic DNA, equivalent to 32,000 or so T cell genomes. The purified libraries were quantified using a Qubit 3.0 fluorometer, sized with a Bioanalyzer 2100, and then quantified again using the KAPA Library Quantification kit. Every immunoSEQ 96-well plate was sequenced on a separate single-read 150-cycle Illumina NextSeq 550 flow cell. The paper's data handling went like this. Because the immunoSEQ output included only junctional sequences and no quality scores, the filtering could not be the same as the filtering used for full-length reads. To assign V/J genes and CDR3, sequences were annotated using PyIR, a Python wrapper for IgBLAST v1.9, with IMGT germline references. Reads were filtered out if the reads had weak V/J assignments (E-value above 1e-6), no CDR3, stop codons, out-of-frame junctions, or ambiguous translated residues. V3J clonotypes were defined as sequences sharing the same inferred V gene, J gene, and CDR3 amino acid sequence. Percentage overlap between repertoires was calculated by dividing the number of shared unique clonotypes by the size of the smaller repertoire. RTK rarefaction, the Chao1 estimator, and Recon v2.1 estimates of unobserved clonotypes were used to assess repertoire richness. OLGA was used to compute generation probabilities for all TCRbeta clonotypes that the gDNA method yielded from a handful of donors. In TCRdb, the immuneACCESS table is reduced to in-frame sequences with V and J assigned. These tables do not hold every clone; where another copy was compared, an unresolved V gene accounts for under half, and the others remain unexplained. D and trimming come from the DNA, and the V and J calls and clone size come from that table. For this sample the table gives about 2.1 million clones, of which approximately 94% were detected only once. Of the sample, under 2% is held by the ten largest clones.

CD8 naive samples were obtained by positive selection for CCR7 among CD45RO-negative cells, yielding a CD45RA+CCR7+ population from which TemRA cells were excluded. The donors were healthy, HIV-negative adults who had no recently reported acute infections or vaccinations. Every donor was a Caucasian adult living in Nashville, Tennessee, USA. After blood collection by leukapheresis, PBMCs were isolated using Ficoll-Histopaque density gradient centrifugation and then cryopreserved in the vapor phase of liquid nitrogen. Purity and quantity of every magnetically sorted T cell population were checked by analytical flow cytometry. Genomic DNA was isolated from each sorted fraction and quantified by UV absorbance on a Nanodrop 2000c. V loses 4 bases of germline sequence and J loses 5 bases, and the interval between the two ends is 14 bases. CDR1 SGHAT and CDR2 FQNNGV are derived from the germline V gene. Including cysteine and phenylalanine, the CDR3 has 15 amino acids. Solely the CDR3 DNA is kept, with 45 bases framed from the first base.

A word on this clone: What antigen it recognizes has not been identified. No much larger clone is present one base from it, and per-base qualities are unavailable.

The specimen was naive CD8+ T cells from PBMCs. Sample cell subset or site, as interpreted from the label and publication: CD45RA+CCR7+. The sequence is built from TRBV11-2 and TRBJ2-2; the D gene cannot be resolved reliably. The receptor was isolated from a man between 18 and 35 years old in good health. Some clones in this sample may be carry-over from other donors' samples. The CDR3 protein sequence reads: CASSYYSVTTGELFF. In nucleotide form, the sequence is TGTGCCAGCAGCTACTACAGTGTTACAACCGGGGAGCTGTTTTTT.